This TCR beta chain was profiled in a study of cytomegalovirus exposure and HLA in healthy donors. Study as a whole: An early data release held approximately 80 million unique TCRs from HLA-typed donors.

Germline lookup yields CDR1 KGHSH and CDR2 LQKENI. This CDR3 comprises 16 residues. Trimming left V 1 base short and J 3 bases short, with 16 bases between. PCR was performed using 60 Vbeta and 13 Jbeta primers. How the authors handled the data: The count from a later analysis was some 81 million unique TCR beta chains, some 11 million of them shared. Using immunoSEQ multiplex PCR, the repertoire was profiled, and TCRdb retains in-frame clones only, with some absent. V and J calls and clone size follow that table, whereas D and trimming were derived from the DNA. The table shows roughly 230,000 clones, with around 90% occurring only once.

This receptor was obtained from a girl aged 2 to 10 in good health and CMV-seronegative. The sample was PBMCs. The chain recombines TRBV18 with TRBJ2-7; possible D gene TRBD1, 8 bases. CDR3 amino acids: CASSPLGGTGSYEQYF. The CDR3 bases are TGTGCCAGCTCACCACTGGGAGGGACAGGTAGCTACGAGCAGTACTTC.